This TCR beta chain was identified during a study of neurological immune-mediated disorders (dated by TCRdb to between 2017 and 2020). Regarding the study in general: Of the approximately 34 multiple sclerosis patients, about 31 had relapsing-remitting MS and 3 had secondary progressive MS. The study compared peripheral blood TCR-beta repertoires of HTLV-I-associated myelopathy (HAM/TSP) patients, multiple sclerosis patients and healthy controls using UMI-based sequencing. Each longitudinal HAM/TSP and healthy donor was sampled at 3 time-points spaced at roughly 3-45 month intervals. The 95 to 120 TCR-beta libraries covered PBMC samples along with longitudinal samples, technical triplicates, and paired sorted CD4+ and CD8+ T-cell subsets. The cohort comprised 60 to 75 subjects: around 15 HAM/TSP patients, approximately 34 multiple sclerosis patients and approximately 20 healthy controls.

The CDR3, cysteine through phenylalanine, is 14 amino acids long. Only CDR3 DNA remains: 42 bases, in frame from the first base. According to the germline V gene (reference sequence), CDR1 reads LNHNV and CDR2 reads YYDKDF. From V the trimming removes 3 bases and from J it removes 4 bases, while the gene matches leave 4 bases of the junction unaccounted for. cDNA was synthesized by template-switch 5'RACE using a primer carrying a 10-nucleotide random unique molecular identifier by which each TCR transcript was tagged. Every sequencing run covered 15-18 subjects and yielded more than 160 million TCR-beta sequences. The RNeasy kit was used to extract total RNA. TCR-beta VDJ regions were amplified with primers for the TCR constant region and the 5'RACE anchor, using the KAPA Real-time Library Amplification kit. Sample indexes and Illumina adaptors were added in a first PCR, after which library yield was increased in a second PCR. The roughly 650 bp TCR product was size-selected on a 2% E-gel SizeSelection system after Ampure bead purification. Library quality was checked on a Bioanalyzer, concentration was measured with Qubit, and libraries were quantified with the Kapa Library Quantification kit before pooling. An Illumina HiSeq 2500 sequenced the libraries paired-end 2 x 150 bp. To increase sequence diversity, 25-30% phiX was spiked into each library pool. The authors processed their data as follows. The quality-filtered reads were processed with the UMI-based MiGEC pipeline, whose error correction step removed more than 80% of the raw TCR sequences. IMGT germline references were used for aligning VDJ genes, and each clonotype was defined as a unique CDR3 amino acid sequence together with its V-J genes. Clonal expansion, Shannon diversity and CDR3 relatedness (CalcPairwiseDistances, ClusterSamples) were evaluated with VDJtools, and phylogenetic trees were built with CLCbio workbench. Expanded clones were defined as having at least 8 unique UMIs, based on coefficient-of-variation modelling across technical triplicates. Through fastp at Q25 and MiXCR, TCRdb rebuilt clones from the public reads, retaining in-frame beta chains. Each CDR3 protein gets just one entry, which takes the most common genes and DNA from the rows behind it. In this record, the V and J calls reflect TCRdb's handling and not the investigators' own analysis. The table for this sample lists approximately 84,000 distinct CDR3 sequences; about 4.3% of them were counted only once. The ten largest account for 5.7% of the sample.

This sample's time point label indicates: longitudinal time-point 3. Libraries from unsorted PBMCs were made from 2 million PBMCs kept in RNAlater at -80 degrees C until RNA extraction. Multiple sclerosis patients were enrolled in a US clinical protocol evaluating disease progression by magnetic resonance imaging. Peripheral blood underwent Ficoll-Hypaque density gradient centrifugation to isolate PBMCs, which were then cryopreserved in liquid nitrogen. This clonotype was observed at least ten times. Its antigen specificity is not known. Base qualities are missing; no much larger clone stands one base away. Results the study describes overall, beyond this receptor: In a phylogenetic analysis, the repertoires of 18 out of 34 MS patients fell into a single cluster of related CDR3 sequences, pointing to a possible signature at the repertoire level. No identical CDR3 amino acid sequences were shared among expanded clones across subjects, suggesting private TCR-beta repertoires in all groups. The MS cluster was not associated with any clinical or MRI features, and the authors stated that larger cohorts are needed. TCR clonal expansion was greatest in HAM/TSP patients and smallest in MS patients, who ranked below even healthy controls.

The specimen was PBMCs. This receptor was obtained from a woman aged 60-70 years with multiple sclerosis. Recombination connected TRBV15 to TRBJ2-7; 9 bases in the junction line up with TRBD1. The DNA reads TGTGCCACCAGCAGCCCGGGACAGGGTTACGAGCAGTACTTC. Its protein product is CATSSPGQGYEQYF.